This T cell receptor (beta chain) is drawn from a study of T cells expressing NK-cell markers. Study-wide background: Each TCR beta repertoire originated in sorted T cells that were CD3+CD56+NKG2C+, CD3+CD56+NKG2C- or CD3+CD56-NKG2C+. Eight donors were sequenced, of whom seven were HCMV-seropositive, while the remaining one was HCMV-seronegative. Study-wide findings and caveats: The share of CD8+ T cells held by dominant NKG2C+ clonotypes was about 1.0-7.5% in about 6 donors.

A 5'RACE template switching approach incorporating UMIs was used to make TCR beta cDNA. Using the 5' RACE reads, TCRdb records one entry per CDR3 protein without DNA. Here the sample table reports 350,000 to 500,000 distinct CDR3 sequences. With respect to this clonotype: The antigen remains undetermined.

CDR1 and CDR2 (germline): LGHNA, YSLEER. The CDR3 totals 19 residues. Sequencing was carried out using blood T cells: a sorted CD56 or NKG2C T cell subset, CD4+ or CD8+ T cells, or bulk PBMC T cells (not recorded which). This TCR was sampled from a woman between 18 and 69 years old in good health. The chain is built from TRBV4-3 and TRBJ1-1; TCRdb picks TRBD1, but there is no DNA to check that call. The CDR3 sequence: CASSQGRGGATLGNTEAFF.